What follows are 4 T cell receptor beta chains derived from one specimen sequenced in a study of blood T cells in healthy people across ages. Using a J-beta primer mix together with a sample-barcoded 5' primer, a second PCR was run for 7 to 11 cycles. One entry per CDR3 protein results from TCRdb running MiXCR on the 5' RACE reads. The table shows fewer than 1,200,000 distinct CDR3 sequences, with less than 25% occurring only once. These data are also associated with another study on T cells of mothers and their children.

The sample was blood. These receptors all stem from a girl between 2 and 10 years old in good health.

The genes are TRBV28 and TRBJ2-1; D uncertain. Germline-derived CDR1 and CDR2 are MDHEN and SYDVKM. The length of the CDR3 is 15 residues. The ends were cut back, 5 bases at V and 5 bases at J, with 16 bases in the middle. CDR3: CASSVAVFQNNEQFF. The DNA for the CDR3 is TGTGCCAGCAGTGTGGCCGTATTCCAAAACAATGAGCAGTTCTTC.

The V gene is TRBV12-3 or TRBV12-4, the J gene TRBJ2-3; 10 bases are shared with TRBD1. Losses at the gene ends were 4 bases for V and 3 bases for J; bases not matched to a gene: 4. The length of the CDR3 is 15 residues. The CDR3 DNA is TGTGCCAGCAGTTGGACAGGGGGAAATACAGATACGCAGTATTTT. Residues: CASSWTGGNTDTQYF.

The chain recombines TRBV4-2 with TRBJ2-7, with 9 nucleotides matching TRBD2. The CDR3 has 17 residues. CDR1 LGHNA and CDR2 YNFKEQ come from the germline V gene. J gave up 4 bases and V 4 bases, and 14 bases lay outside the gene matches. This CDR3 reads CASSPEGSGGRSYEQYF. The CDR3 bases are TGTGCCAGCAGCCCGGAGGGGAGCGGGGGGAGATCGTACGAGCAGTACTTC.

This chain connects TRBV7-9 to TRBJ1-1; no firm D call. CDR1 and CDR2 (germline): SEHNR, FQNEAQ (reference sequence). CDR3 length equals 12 residues. Trimming shortened V by 7 bases and J by 3 bases, and 9 bases separated the two germline ends. As DNA, the CDR3 is TGTGCCAGCACCACGAGGGACACTGAAGCTTTCTTT. This sequence encodes CASTTRDTEAFF. Full variable domain (missing parts from reference TRBV7-9 and TRBJ1-1): DTGVSQNPRHKITKRGQNVTFRCDPISEHNRLYWYRQTLGQGPEFLTYFQNEAQLEKSRLLSDRFSAERPKGSFSTLEIQRTEQGDSAMYLCASTTRDTEAFFGQGTRLTVV.